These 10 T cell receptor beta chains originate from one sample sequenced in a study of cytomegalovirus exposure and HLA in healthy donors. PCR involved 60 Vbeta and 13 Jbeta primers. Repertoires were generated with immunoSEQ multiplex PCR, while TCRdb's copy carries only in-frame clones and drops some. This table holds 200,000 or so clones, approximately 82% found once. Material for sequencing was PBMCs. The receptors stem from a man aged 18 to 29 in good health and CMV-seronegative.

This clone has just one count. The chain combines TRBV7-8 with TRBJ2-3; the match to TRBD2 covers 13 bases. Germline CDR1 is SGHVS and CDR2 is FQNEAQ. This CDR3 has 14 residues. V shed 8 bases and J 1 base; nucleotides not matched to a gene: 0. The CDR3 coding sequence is TGTGCCAGCGGGACTAGCGGGGGCACAGATACGCAGTATTTT. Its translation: CASGTSGGTDTQYF.

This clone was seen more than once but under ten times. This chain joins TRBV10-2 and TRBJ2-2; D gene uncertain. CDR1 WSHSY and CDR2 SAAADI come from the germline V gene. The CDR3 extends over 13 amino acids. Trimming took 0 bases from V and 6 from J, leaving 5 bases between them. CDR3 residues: CASSESSAGELFF. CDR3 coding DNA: TGCGCCAGCAGTGAGTCATCAGCCGGGGAGCTGTTTTTT.

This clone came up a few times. CDR3 loop: CASTFEYGQGPYEQYF. CDR3 DNA sequence: TGTGCCAGCACCTTTGAGTATGGGCAGGGGCCCTACGAGCAGTACTTC. The rearrangement joins TRBV5-6 to TRBJ2-7; weak D call: TRBD1 (6 bases). Germline assignment: CDR1 SGHDT and CDR2 YYEEEE. The CDR3 loop spans 16 amino acids. V was clipped by 6 bases and J by 2 bases, with 21 bases between them.

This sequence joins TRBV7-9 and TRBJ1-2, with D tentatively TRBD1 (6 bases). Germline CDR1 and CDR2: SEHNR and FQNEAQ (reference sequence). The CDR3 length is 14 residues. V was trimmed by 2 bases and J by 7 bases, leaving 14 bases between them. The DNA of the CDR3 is TGTGCCAGCAGCTTACAGACAGGCGAGGGTGGCTACACCTTC. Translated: CASSLQTGEGGYTF.

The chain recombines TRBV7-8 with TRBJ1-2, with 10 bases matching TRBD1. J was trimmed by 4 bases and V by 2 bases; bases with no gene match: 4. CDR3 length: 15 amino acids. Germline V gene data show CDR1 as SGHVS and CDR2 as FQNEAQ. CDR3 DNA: TGTGCCAGCAGCTTATCCGGGACAGGGGCCTATGGCTACACCTTC. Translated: CASSLSGTGAYGYTF.

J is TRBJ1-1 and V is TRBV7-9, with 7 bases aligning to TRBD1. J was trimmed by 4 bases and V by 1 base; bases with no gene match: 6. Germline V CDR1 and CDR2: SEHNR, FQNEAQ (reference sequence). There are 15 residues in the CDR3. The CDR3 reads CASSLDPRGSTEAFF. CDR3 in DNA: TGTGCCAGCAGCTTAGATCCCAGGGGGAGCACTGAAGCTTTCTTT.

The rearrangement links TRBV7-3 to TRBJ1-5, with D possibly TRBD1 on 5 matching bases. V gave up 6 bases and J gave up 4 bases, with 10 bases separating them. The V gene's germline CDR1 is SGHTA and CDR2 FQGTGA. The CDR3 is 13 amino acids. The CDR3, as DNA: TGTGCCAGCAGTACAGGCCAGAATCAGCCCCAGCATTTT. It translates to CASSTGQNQPQHF.

In DNA form, the CDR3 reads TGTGCCAGCAGCACACAGGGGGAGACCGGGGAGCTGTTTTTT. The encoded protein is CASSTQGETGELFF. This chain uses TRBV7-2 with TRBJ2-2; 8 bases align to TRBD1. Germline trimming cut 5 bases from V and 5 bases from J; bases unmatched to any gene: 4. The length of the CDR3 is 14 residues. Germline CDR1 and CDR2: SGHTA and FQGNSA.

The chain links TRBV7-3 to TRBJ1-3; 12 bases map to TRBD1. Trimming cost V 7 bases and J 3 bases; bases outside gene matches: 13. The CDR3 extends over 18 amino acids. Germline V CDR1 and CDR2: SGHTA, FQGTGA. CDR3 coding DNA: TGTGCCAGCACCACCGGGCAGGGACAGGGGGCAGGTGGAAACACCATATATTTT. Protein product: CASTTGQGQGAGGNTIYF.

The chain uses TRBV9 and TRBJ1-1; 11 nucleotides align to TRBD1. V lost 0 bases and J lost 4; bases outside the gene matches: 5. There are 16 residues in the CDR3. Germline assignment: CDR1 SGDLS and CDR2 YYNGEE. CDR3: CASSVGVGTGGTEAFF. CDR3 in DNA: TGTGCCAGCAGCGTAGGGGTCGGGACAGGGGGCACTGAAGCTTTCTTT.